A selection of T cell receptor beta chains follows, all from one sample in a study of cytomegalovirus exposure and HLA in healthy donors. The repertoire was sequenced with immunoSEQ multiplex PCR; TCRdb's copy has only in-frame clones and lacks some. Altogether around 80,000 clones are present, roughly 65% being singletons, with the ten largest covering 4.4%. Sequenced input: PBMCs. Receptor source: a male donor in good health and CMV-seropositive. The CDR3 runs from the conserved cysteine through the conserved F or W. Some rows mark clone size as missing; the rest say once, few, many or name a class of expanded clone.

-	TRBV27	TRBJ2-2	CASSSRGASGELFF
-	TRBV6-5	TRBJ2-5	CASSPFPGQQETQYF
few	TRBV15	TRBJ2-3	CATRSISGVTDTQYF
-	TRBV5-1	TRBJ1-2	CASSLGYGANYGYTF
few	TRBV6-5	TRBJ2-5	CASRKTGQQETQYF
-	TRBV5-1	TRBJ2-1	CASSWPPGGSGNEQFF
few	TRBV7-3	TRBJ2-5	CASSQTGEARVETQYF
-	TRBV19	TRBJ1-5	CASSIGRGGNQPQHF
-	TRBV7-3	TRBJ2-7	CASSLEQGYEQYF
-	TRBV6-5	TRBJ1-6	CASRTVVTRNSPLHF
-	TRBV6-1	TRBJ2-5	CASSGGGGTQETQYF
-	TRBV6-6	TRBJ1-5	CASSPRVQPQHF
-	TRBV6-5	TRBJ1-2	CASSFMSGNRVVNTF
-	TRBV5-4	TRBJ1-3	CASSLWGSGRNTIYF
-	TRBV15	TRBJ2-2	CATSTPPGKNTGELFF
-	TRBV6-6	TRBJ1-5	CASSENQPQHF
-	TRBV5-4	TRBJ1-1	CASSSGRGNTEAFF
-	TRBV7-8	TRBJ2-1	CASSSRGESSYNEQFF
-	TRBV9	TRBJ1-5	CASSASPRESQHF
few	TRBV6-5	TRBJ1-5	CASSYFEENYQPQHF
few	TRBV28	TRBJ1-4	CASSQPGQNEKLFF
-	TRBV29-1	TRBJ2-2	CSAGLAGPNTGELFF
-	TRBV29-1	TRBJ1-2	CSAGAGHGYTF
few	TRBV7-2	TRBJ2-1	CASNLGLAGSNEQFF
few	TRBV19	TRBJ1-2	CASSIQTGYGYTF
few	TRBV7-3	TRBJ1-2	CASSLGQNQGYTF
-	TRBV19	TRBJ1-2	CATSPGPGGNYGYTF
few	TRBV7-9	TRBJ2-3	CASSQSTRGSGTGEYF
-	TRBV7-3	TRBJ1-1	CASSLTGAGVNTEAFF
few	TRBV7-9	TRBJ2-3	CASSLGQRTDTQYF
few	TRBV6-1	TRBJ2-4	CASREGAGTGQAKNIQYF
-	TRBV28	TRBJ2-3	CASSRAGMSTDTQYF
-	TRBV2	TRBJ1-2	CASGEGYGYTF
-	TRBV19	TRBJ1-5	CATKQGIQPQHF
-	TRBV30	TRBJ2-1	CAWVGTSGAFSYNEQFF
once	TRBV5-6	TRBJ2-2	CASSPSTVVIGELFF
-	TRBV28	TRBJ2-7	CATSDRTYEQYF
-	TRBV5-6	TRBJ2-5	CASSRGAGGETQYF
-	TRBV19	TRBJ1-1	CASSFGQGMSEAFF
-	TRBV4-3	TRBJ1-6	CASSQDRREAYNSPLHF
-	TRBV5-1	TRBJ1-4	CASSRGQANEKLFF